Following are 21 T cell receptor beta chains from one sample sequenced in a study of shared clonotypes between healthy human individuals. Sequencing used immunoSEQ multiplex PCR; TCRdb keeps in-frame clones, though not all of them. The top ten clones hold more than 0.1% of a sample with 2 million to 2.5 million clones, roughly 95% of them seen once. The sample consisted of naive CD4+ T cells sorted from blood. Subset here: CD45RA+ positively selected. Every receptor here comes from a man aged 18 to 35 in good health.

The count of this clone is one. The V and J genes are TRBV1 and TRBJ2-3; the D segment call TRBD2 is taken from the table without a DNA check. TRBV1 has pseudogene status. The CDR3 consists of 17 residues. CDR3 DNA sequence: TGCACCAGCAGCCAAGCCATCACTAGCGGTCACACAGATACGCAGTATTTT. Translating gives CTSSQAITSGHTDTQYF.

This chain joins TRBV11-2 and TRBJ1-6; no clear D gene. V was shortened by 2 bases and J by 7 bases, with 9 bases between the two germline ends. In germline, CDR1 is SGHAT, CDR2 FQNNGV. This CDR3 is built from 14 residues. DNA for the CDR3: TGTGCCAGCAGCTTAAGGGCCCCGAATTCACCCCTCCACTTT. Protein sequence: CASSLRAPNSPLHF.

V is TRBV7-2 and J is TRBJ2-1; tentative D call: TRBD1 (6 bases). Trimming took 8 bases from V and 4 from J, leaving 18 bases between them. CDR3 length: 15 amino acids. Germline CDR1 and CDR2: SGHTA and FQGNSA. The CDR3 is CASGARAGEYNEQFF. Here the CDR3 DNA reads TGTGCCAGCGGCGCCCGGGCAGGGGAATACAATGAGCAGTTCTTC.

The chain joins TRBV10-3 to TRBJ2-7, with D possibly TRBD2 on 6 matching bases. This CDR3 comprises 14 residues. The V end was cut by 3 bases, the J end by 4 bases, with 13 bases between. Germline V CDR1 and CDR2: ENHRY, SYGVKD. The CDR3 DNA sequence: TGTGCCATCAGTGATGGGGGGATCCTTTACGAGCAGTACTTC. Translation: CAISDGGILYEQYF.

Concerning this clone itself: The sample holds other DNA sequences that translate to the same CDR3. This chain links TRBV30 with TRBJ2-5, with TRBD1 as a possible D gene (6 bases). Per germline, CDR1 GTSNPN and CDR2 SVGIG (reference sequence). Trimming left V 2 bases short and J 4 bases short, with 8 bases between. CDR3 length: 12 amino acids. The CDR3 sequence: CAWSTGRETQYF. The CDR3 bases are TGTGCCTGGAGTACAGGGAGAGAGACCCAGTACTTC.

The chain carries TRBV7-9 and TRBJ1-2; 8 bases map to TRBD1. Trimming cost V 5 bases and J 1 base; bases outside gene matches: 3. The germline V gene has CDR1 SEHNR and CDR2 FQNEAQ (reference sequence). The length of the CDR3 is 14 residues. DNA for the CDR3: TGTGCCAGCAGCCTGGACAGGGATAACTATGGCTACACCTTC. It codes for CASSLDRDNYGYTF.

V and J are TRBV15 and TRBJ1-1, with 9 bases lining up with TRBD1. Germline V gene lookup returns CDR1 LNHNV and CDR2 YYDKDF (reference sequence). The CDR3 sequence is 16 residues long. The V and J ends lost 5 bases and 0 bases, in that order; junction bases with no gene match: 7. In DNA form, the CDR3 reads TGTGCCACCAGCTCTCGGACAGGGGTTTTGAACACTGAAGCTTTCTTT. This codes for CATSSRTGVLNTEAFF.

The chain joins TRBV6-4 to TRBJ1-2; 7 nucleotides match TRBD1. V trimming: 6 bases; J trimming: 4 bases; junction bases outside the gene matches: 8. The germline V gene encodes CDR1 MRHNA and CDR2 SNTAGT. The CDR3 is made up of 14 amino acids. CDR3 amino acids: CASRREQGSYGYTF. DNA of the CDR3: TGTGCCAGCAGGAGGGAACAGGGGAGCTATGGCTACACCTTC.

The chain recombines TRBV10-2 with TRBJ2-5; 8 nucleotides line up with TRBD2. V dropped 3 bases and J dropped 5; count of bases not matched to a gene: 5. Per germline, CDR1 WSHSY and CDR2 SAAADI. The CDR3 loop spans 14 amino acids. CDR3 sequence reads: CASSDGTSRETQYF. As DNA, the CDR3 is TGCGCCAGCAGTGATGGGACTAGTCGGGAGACCCAGTACTTC.

The V call is TRBV5-4, the J call TRBJ1-2; D is unresolved. Trimming took off 4 bases at V and 4 bases at J, with 20 bases between the two ends. The CDR3 runs to 16 residues. Per germline, CDR1 SGHNT and CDR2 YYREEE (reference sequence). As DNA, the CDR3 is TGTGCCAGCAGCCCCGATCCGAGCCCCGAAATCTATGGCTACACCTTC. It translates to CASSPDPSPEIYGYTF.

J is TRBJ1-5 and V is TRBV10-3; D is undetermined. Germline V gene sequence: CDR1 ENHRY, CDR2 SYGVKD. The CDR3 extends over 13 amino acids. The V and J ends lost 10 bases and 7 bases respectively, with 17 bases between them. DNA for the CDR3: TGTGCCACCTCGCGGCAGGTCGGGCAGCCCCAGCATTTT. Its protein product is CATSRQVGQPQHF.

The gene calls are TRBV7-3 and TRBJ1-3; D gene unclear. V dropped 2 bases and J dropped 1 base, with 12 bases sitting between them. The V gene's germline CDR1 is SGHTA and CDR2 FQGTGA. The CDR3 length is 16 residues. The CDR3 DNA reads as TGTGCCAGCAGCTTATCTCCTGGGTTATCTGGAAACACCATATATTTT. It yields the protein CASSLSPGLSGNTIYF.

Remarks on this clone: This same CDR3 is encoded by further DNA sequences in the sample. The chain combines TRBV14 with TRBJ1-1; D gene uncertain. Germline CDR1 SGHDN, CDR2 FVKESK. V lost 6 bases, J lost 1 base, and 9 bases lay in between. The CDR3 loop spans 13 amino acids. The CDR3, as DNA: TGTGCCAGCAGTCGTCAGGAGAACACTGAAGCTTTCTTT. Protein product: CASSRQENTEAFF. The variable domain in full, completed from reference TRBV14 and TRBJ1-1, reads EAGVTQFPSHSVIEKGQTVTLRCDPISGHDNLYWYRRVMGKEIKFLLHFVKESKQDESGMPNNRFLAERTGGTYSTLKVQPAELEDSGVYFCASSRQENTEAFFGQGTRLTVV.

V and J are TRBV30 and TRBJ2-1; the D is unclear. Between the trimmed V and J ends, which lost 2 bases and 7 bases, there was a span of 9 bases. The CDR3 covers 12 residues. Per the germline V gene, CDR1 is GTSNPN and CDR2 is SVGIG (reference sequence). The CDR3 DNA follows: TGTGCCTGGAGTCAATTCGGGAATGAGCAGTTCTTC. It encodes CAWSQFGNEQFF.

V is TRBV11-2 and J is TRBJ2-5; D gene ambiguous. Germline loops: CDR1 SGHAT, CDR2 FQNNGV. The ends were cut back, 0 bases at V and 7 bases at J, with 6 bases in the middle. The CDR3 extends over 12 amino acids. The CDR3 spells CASSLEARTQYF. The CDR3 DNA is TGTGCCAGCAGCTTAGAGGCGCGGACCCAGTACTTC.

This chain links TRBV19 with TRBJ1-2; TRBD1 matches at 8 bases. The ends lost 4 bases at V and 5 bases at J; junction bases unmatched: 12. This CDR3 comprises 16 residues. Germline V CDR1 and CDR2: LNHDA, SQIVND (reference sequence). This CDR3 reads CASSSWRTGMGYGYTF. CDR3 sequence (DNA): TGTGCCAGTAGTAGTTGGCGGACAGGGATGGGATATGGCTACACCTTC.

This clone was counted once. The rearrangement links TRBV11-2 to TRBJ1-2, with D perhaps TRBD1 (6 bases). Germline lookup yields CDR1 SGHAT and CDR2 FQNNGV. V gave up 5 bases and J gave up 6 bases, with 22 bases separating them. The CDR3 is 16 amino acids. Here the CDR3 DNA reads TGTGCCAGCAGCCCGATTAGGGTACAGGGTCGAGATGGCTACACCTTC. It yields the protein CASSPIRVQGRDGYTF.

The CDR3 region has the DNA TGCGCCAGCAGCTCGAACGGAGCCTCTGGAAACACCATATATTTT. Amino acid sequence: CASSSNGASGNTIYF. The J gene is TRBJ1-3, the V gene TRBV5-1; D unclear. Germline CDR1 is SGHRS and CDR2 is YFSETQ. This CDR3 is 15 amino acids long. Deletions cut 3 bases from V and 0 bases from J, with 10 bases between.

CDR3 DNA: TGTGCCAGTAGTATAGCTGACAGGGGGCCCACTGAAGCTTTCTTT. Translating gives CASSIADRGPTEAFF. The chain links TRBV19 to TRBJ1-1; 10 positions agree with TRBD1. V shed 1 base and J 4 bases; nucleotides not matched to a gene: 3. The germline gives CDR1 LNHDA, CDR2 SQIVND (reference sequence). This CDR3 is built from 15 residues.

The J gene is TRBJ1-2, the V gene TRBV9, with D uncertain. The CDR3 sequence is 14 residues long. Trimming took off 4 bases at V and 5 bases at J, with 15 bases between the two ends. Germline CDR1 SGDLS, CDR2 YYNGEE. CDR3 sequence reads: CASSPPGEGYGYTF. For the CDR3, the DNA is TGTGCCAGCAGCCCGCCCGGGGAAGGGTATGGCTACACCTTC.

This sequence joins TRBV7-2 and TRBJ2-7; 7 bases align to TRBD2. There are 15 residues in the CDR3. CDR1 and CDR2 from the germline V gene are SGHTA and FQGNSA. The V gene end was trimmed by 6 bases and the J gene end by 5 bases; junction bases not matched to a gene: 13. As DNA, the CDR3 is TGTGCCAGCAGACCCGCCCTCACTAGCGTGGACGAGCAGTACTTC. Protein: CASRPALTSVDEQYF.